This is a list of T cell receptor beta chains from one sample in a study of regulatory T cells in long-lasting Graves disease. TCRdb re-analysed the multiplex PCR reads in MiXCR, keeping a single row per CDR3 protein. There are about 300,000 distinct CDR3 sequences in the sample; 22% occur only once, and about 56% lies in the top ten. This specimen was peripheral blood mononuclear cells (PBMCs), taken when the disease was refractory, from a patient treated with antithyroid drugs. These receptors were collected from a female donor with Graves disease. The conserved cysteine and the conserved F or W are not part of the CDR3 here. The order of the fields is J gene, CDR3 length, V gene, CDR3 protein.

j_gene: TRBJ1-2; len: 12; v_gene: TRBV19; CDR3aa: ASSETGGNYGYT
j_gene: TRBJ2-5; len: 11; v_gene: TRBV20-1; CDR3aa: SAGGRTQATQY
j_gene: TRBJ2-7; len: 13; v_gene: TRBV5-1; CDR3aa: ASSSPGQGASEQY
j_gene: TRBJ2-7; len: 13; v_gene: TRBV2; CDR3aa: ASSDLGLADDEQY
j_gene: TRBJ1-5; len: 13; v_gene: TRBV27; CDR3aa: ASRSTGNSNQPQH
j_gene: TRBJ2-7; len: 10; v_gene: TRBV28; CDR3aa: ASRRPYYEQY
j_gene: TRBJ2-6; len: 17; v_gene: TRBV19; CDR3aa: ASSKEGLAGVGGANVLT
j_gene: TRBJ2-5; len: 9; v_gene: TRBV7-9; CDR3aa: ASSDGTAPS
j_gene: TRBJ1-1; len: 15; v_gene: TRBV28; CDR3aa: ASSLFRGRRENTEAF
j_gene: TRBJ1-2; len: 12; v_gene: TRBV10-3; CDR3aa: AISESAPLNGYT
j_gene: TRBJ2-3; len: 13; v_gene: TRBV7-9; CDR3aa: ASSQTFLTEDTQY
j_gene: TRBJ1-6; len: 11; v_gene: TRBV2; CDR3aa: ASSEDPLFSLH
j_gene: TRBJ2-7; len: 13; v_gene: TRBV6-1; CDR3aa: ASSEFGPAILGQY
j_gene: TRBJ1-2; len: 11; v_gene: TRBV7-2; CDR3aa: ASSSISGGGYT
j_gene: TRBJ2-1; len: 13; v_gene: TRBV27; CDR3aa: ASSLRAGGHNEQF
j_gene: TRBJ1-2; len: 9; v_gene: TRBV30; CDR3aa: AWSLNYGYT
j_gene: TRBJ1-1; len: 10; v_gene: TRBV29-1; CDR3aa: SGSEGLGEAF